This TCR beta chain is from a study of T cells after yellow fever vaccination. TCRdb reprocessed the 5' RACE reads via MiXCR and lists one record per CDR3 protein. The table lists 300,000 or so distinct CDR3 sequences, roughly 8.3% of them singletons. Germline V gene data show CDR1 as KGHSH and CDR2 as LQKENI. This CDR3 has 14 amino acids. Deletions cut 6 bases from V and 1 base from J, with 12 bases between. Study observations and caveats: Most primary-vaccination clones reappeared after the booster (about 95% CD4, 75% to 90% CD8).

For this clonotype: Its antigen remains unidentified.

The sequence was collected from a young man who received the YFV17D yellow fever vaccine. This chain connects TRBV18 to TRBJ1-1; D not resolved. Here the sequenced sample was PBMCs, taken roughly seven weeks after the first yellow fever vaccination. The CDR3 nucleotides are TGTGCCAGCTCTCCGACGGACGGGAACACTGAAGCTTTCTTT. This encodes CASSPTDGNTEAFF.